Shown below are 10 T cell receptor beta chains from a single sample sequenced in a study of blood T cell repertoires in COVID-19. The table came from immunoSEQ multiplex PCR; TCRdb's copy has only in-frame clones and leaves some out. The profile covers 110,000 or so clones, with 84% appearing a single time and about 8.5% taken by the ten largest. Material for sequencing was peripheral blood. The receptors were gathered from a woman between 40 and 50 years old with acute or convalescent COVID-19.

The chain uses TRBV13 and TRBJ1-3; D gene uncertain. V was shortened by 5 bases and J by 6 bases, with 11 bases between the two germline ends. Germline values: CDR1 PRHDT, CDR2 FYEKMQ (reference sequence). The CDR3 consists of 13 residues. CDR3 sequence reads: CASSLRQLNTIYF. DNA of the CDR3: TGTGCCAGCAGCCTCCGACAACTAAACACCATATATTTT.

This CDR3 reads CATSAQGATDTQYF. CDR3 coding DNA: TGTGCCACCAGTGCGCAGGGGGCCACAGATACGCAGTATTTT. V gene TRBV24-1 combines with J gene TRBJ2-3; 8 bases fit TRBD1. The CDR3 runs to 14 residues. Germline V CDR1 and CDR2: KGHDR, SFDVKD. V shed 5 bases, J shed 2 bases, and the junction held 2 bases outside the gene matches.

The rearrangement links TRBV6-5 to TRBJ1-1, with D possibly being TRBD1 (6 bases). In germline, CDR1 is MNHEY, CDR2 SVGAGI. This CDR3 comprises 14 residues. V was cut by 10 bases and J by 3 bases, with 18 bases left in between. The chain's CDR3 is CATKGGHLDTEAFF. The CDR3, as DNA: TGTGCCACGAAAGGGGGACATCTGGACACTGAAGCTTTCTTT.

The chain has TRBV10-3 and TRBJ1-2; no reliable D call. Germline CDR1 reads ENHRY; CDR2 reads SYGVKD. CDR3 length: 15 amino acids. V gave up 6 bases and J gave up 0 bases, with 14 bases separating them. CDR3 loop: CAISPGSGANYGYTF. The CDR3 DNA is TGTGCCATCAGCCCCGGTAGCGGAGCTAACTATGGCTACACCTTC.

V gene TRBV6-5 combines with J gene TRBJ1-3; 9 positions match TRBD1. This CDR3 spans 15 amino acids. Germline assignment: CDR1 MNHEY and CDR2 SVGAGI. Trimming at V came to 7 bases and at J to 2 bases, leaving 6 bases not matched to a gene. In nucleotides, the CDR3 is TGTGCCAGCACCATACAGGGGGCCACTGGAAACACCATATATTTT. Its translation: CASTIQGATGNTIYF.

In its sample, this clone was seen a few times. This rearrangement joins TRBV4-3 to TRBJ2-1; TRBD1 agrees at 9 bases. Per germline, CDR1 LGHNA and CDR2 YSLEER. The CDR3 totals 14 residues. V shed 3 bases and J 9 bases; nucleotides not matched to a gene: 6. The CDR3, as DNA: TGCGCCAGCAGCCACGCCGGGACAGGGATTGAGCAGTTCTTC. Protein sequence: CASSHAGTGIEQFF.

V is TRBV10-3 and J is TRBJ2-7; D unclear. Trimming stripped 6 bases from V and 2 bases from J, with 8 bases between. The length of the CDR3 is 12 residues. Germline CDR1 and CDR2: ENHRY and SYGVKD. The CDR3 nucleotides are TGTGCCATCAGCTCGAGTACCTACGAGCAGTACTTC. It translates to CAISSSTYEQYF.

This clone was counted once. The chain carries TRBV25-1 and TRBJ1-4; no clear D. The CDR3 loop spans 14 amino acids. Germline V gene data show CDR1 as MGHDK and CDR2 as SYGVNS. V was trimmed by 3 bases and J by 4 bases, leaving 9 bases between them. The CDR3 DNA sequence: TGTGCCAGCAGTGATCCAGCGATTAATGAAAAACTGTTTTTT. The encoded protein is CASSDPAINEKLFF.

The V call is TRBV7-2, the J call TRBJ1-2; D is possibly TRBD1 (6 bases). The ends were cut back, 1 base at V and 2 bases at J, with 11 bases in the middle. The CDR3 has 15 amino acids. The germline gives CDR1 SGHTA, CDR2 FQGNSA. The CDR3 DNA sequence: TGTGCCAGCAGCTTAGACACAGGGCTCAACTATGGCTACACCTTC. Its protein is CASSLDTGLNYGYTF.

J is TRBJ1-4 and V is TRBV7-9; the D is unclear. Deletions cut 2 bases from V and 0 bases from J, with 13 bases between. Germline CDR1 reads SEHNR; CDR2 reads FQNEAQ (reference sequence). The CDR3 has 17 amino acids. CDR3 nucleotide sequence: TGTGCCAGCAGCTTAAGAGGCGGCGATGCAACTAATGAAAAACTGTTTTTT. Translating gives CASSLRGGDATNEKLFF.